This T cell receptor beta chain derives from a study of blood T cell repertoires in COVID-19. Study background: COVID-19 samples from acute and convalescent phases originated in the United States, Italy and Spain. T cells, B-cell-depleted T cells, or PBMCs provided the cDNA or gDNA that served as material.

V shed 8 bases, J shed 5 bases, and the junction held 7 bases outside the gene matches. This CDR3 spans 13 amino acids. The protocol was immunoSEQ multiplex PCR, while the TCRdb copy is restricted to in-frame clones and leaves out a portion. The data contain roughly 220,000 clones, roughly 76% of them seen just once; the ten biggest clones take up 7.5% to 8%. V usage is TRBV12-3 or TRBV12-4 and J usage is TRBJ2-7, with 9 positions matching TRBD2. Sequencing input: peripheral blood. The TCR was taken from a woman aged 80 or over with COVID-19, enrolled during active disease. The CDR3 DNA sequence: TGTGCCAGCGCGGGGGGGTTCAAGAACGAGCAGTACTTC. Translating it yields CASAGGFKNEQYF.